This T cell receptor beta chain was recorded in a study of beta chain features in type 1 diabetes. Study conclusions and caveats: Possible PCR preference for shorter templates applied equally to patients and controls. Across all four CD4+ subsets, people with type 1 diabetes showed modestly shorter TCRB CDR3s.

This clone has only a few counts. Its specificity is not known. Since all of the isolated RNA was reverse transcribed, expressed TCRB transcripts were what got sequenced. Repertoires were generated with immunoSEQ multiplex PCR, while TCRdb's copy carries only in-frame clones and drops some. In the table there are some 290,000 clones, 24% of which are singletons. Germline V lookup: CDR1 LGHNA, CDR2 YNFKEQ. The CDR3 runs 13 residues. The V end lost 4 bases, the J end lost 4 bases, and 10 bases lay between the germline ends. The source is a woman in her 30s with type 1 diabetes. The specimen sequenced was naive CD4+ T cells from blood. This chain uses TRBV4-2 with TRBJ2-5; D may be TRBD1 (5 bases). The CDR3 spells CASSLDITETQYF. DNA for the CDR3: TGTGCCAGCAGCCTGGACATTACAGAGACCCAGTACTTC.